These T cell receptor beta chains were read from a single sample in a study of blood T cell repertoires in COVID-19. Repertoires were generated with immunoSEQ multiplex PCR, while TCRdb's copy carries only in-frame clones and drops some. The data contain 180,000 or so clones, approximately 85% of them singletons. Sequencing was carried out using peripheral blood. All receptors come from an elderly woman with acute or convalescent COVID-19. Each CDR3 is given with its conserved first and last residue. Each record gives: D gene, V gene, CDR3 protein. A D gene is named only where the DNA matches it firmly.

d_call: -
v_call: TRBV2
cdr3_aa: CASSPDTLSNQPQHF

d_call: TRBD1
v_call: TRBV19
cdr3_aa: CASRDRGIGTEAFF

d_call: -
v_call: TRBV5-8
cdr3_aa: CASSLEQGLIAKNIQYF

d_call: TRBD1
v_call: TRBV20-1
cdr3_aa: CSASRDSYNEQFF

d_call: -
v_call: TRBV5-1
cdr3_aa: CASSLSRGGTEAFF

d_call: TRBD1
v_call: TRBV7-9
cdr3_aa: CASSEQGGYTGELFF

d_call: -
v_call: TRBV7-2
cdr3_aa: CASSLGTALTDTQYF

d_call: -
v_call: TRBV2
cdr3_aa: CASSEFQGLTDTQYF

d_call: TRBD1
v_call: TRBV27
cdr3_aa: CASRLQGGRTDTQYF

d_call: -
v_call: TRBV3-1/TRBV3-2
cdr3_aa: CASSQGAGYGYTF

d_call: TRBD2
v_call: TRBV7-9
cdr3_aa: CAGWASGASSYNEQFF

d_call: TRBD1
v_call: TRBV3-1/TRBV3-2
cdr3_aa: CASSQELGTGDGKLFF

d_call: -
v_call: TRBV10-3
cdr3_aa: CAISPQGAGGGYEQYF

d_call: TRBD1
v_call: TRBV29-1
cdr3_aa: CSPQTGGRYEQYF

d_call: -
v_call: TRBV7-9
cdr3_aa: CASSLAVGPGANVLTF

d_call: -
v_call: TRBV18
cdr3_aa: CASSPRTPRDMAEYTF

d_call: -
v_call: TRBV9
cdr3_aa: CASSRGYRGRTDTQYF

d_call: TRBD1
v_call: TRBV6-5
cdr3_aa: CASSYSDRGLTEAFF

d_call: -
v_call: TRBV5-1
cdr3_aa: CASSLASFLTDTQYF

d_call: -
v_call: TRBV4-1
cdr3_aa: CASSQDPHSHQPQHF

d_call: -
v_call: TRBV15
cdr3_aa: CATSRDPASGGELFF

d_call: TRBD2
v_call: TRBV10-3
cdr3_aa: CAIREAGGLVGQYF

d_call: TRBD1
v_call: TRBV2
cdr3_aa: CASSEDRGDQPQHF

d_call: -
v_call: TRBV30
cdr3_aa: CAWGQYTEAFF

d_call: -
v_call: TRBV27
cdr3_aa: CASRTGFSYSPLHF

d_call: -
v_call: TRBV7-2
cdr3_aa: CASSLRRYEQYF

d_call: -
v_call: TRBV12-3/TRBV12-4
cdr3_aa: CASSWEGKLFF

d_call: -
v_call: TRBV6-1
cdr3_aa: CASSEWGGGNTEAFF

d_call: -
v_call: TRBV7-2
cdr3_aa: CASSPRAGNTIYF

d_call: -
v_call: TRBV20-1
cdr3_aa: CSADERGGYTF

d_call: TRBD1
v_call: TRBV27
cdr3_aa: CASSRQGSLYNSPLHF

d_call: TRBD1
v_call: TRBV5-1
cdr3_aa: CASRPGQVNAEAFF

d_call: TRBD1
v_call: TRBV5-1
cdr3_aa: CASSLEGGTYNEQFF

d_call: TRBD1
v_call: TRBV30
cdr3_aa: CAWSEGTGARQPQHF

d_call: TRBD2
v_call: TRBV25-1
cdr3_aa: CASSGAGATYNEQFF

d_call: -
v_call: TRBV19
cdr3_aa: CASRGLSYNEQFF

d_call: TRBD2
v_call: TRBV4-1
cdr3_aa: CASSLGLAGGTKNIQYF

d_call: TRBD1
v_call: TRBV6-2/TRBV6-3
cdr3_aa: CASSPTGSLNQPQHF

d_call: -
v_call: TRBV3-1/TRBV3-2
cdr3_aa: CASSQDEGGALTDTQYF

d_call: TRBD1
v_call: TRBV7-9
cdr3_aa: CASSLGTANTGELFF

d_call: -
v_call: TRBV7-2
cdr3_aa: CASSLARGAGTEAFF

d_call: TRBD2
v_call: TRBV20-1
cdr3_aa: CSASGSSGRYEQYF

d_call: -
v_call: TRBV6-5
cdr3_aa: CASSTRLSTDTQYF

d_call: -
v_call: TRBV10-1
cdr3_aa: CASGGADNEQFF

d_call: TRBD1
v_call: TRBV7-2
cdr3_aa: CASSFLGQGAGGANVLTF

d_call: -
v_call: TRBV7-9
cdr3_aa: CASSRLTGGSEQYF

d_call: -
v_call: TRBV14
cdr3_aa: CASSQGLPNEKLFF

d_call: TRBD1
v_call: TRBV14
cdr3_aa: CASRLTGVAEAFF

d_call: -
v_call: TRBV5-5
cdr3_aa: CASSSPLGGFGIHEQYF

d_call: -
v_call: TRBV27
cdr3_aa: CASSRTPTKYNEQFF

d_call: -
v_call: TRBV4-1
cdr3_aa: CASSQQGNSNEKLFF

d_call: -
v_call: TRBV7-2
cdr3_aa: CASRSDSLEAEAFF

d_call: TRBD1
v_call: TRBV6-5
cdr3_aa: CASSTGDNSPLHF

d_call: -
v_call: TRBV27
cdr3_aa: CASTHFLDSSNTGELFF

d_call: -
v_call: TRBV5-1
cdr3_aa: CASSLAGVTGELFF

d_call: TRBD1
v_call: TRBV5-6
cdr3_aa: CASSLVETGGLGDEQYF

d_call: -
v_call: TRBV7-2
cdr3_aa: CASSIGTEYEQYF

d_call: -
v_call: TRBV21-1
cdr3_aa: CASSKGLARTTDTQYF

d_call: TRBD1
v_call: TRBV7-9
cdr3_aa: CASSLGQGEVYGYTF

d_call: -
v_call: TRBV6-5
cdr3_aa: CASTRQANEKLFF